This is a list of T cell receptor beta chains from one sample in a study of cytomegalovirus exposure and HLA in healthy donors. The protocol was immunoSEQ multiplex PCR, while the TCRdb copy is restricted to in-frame clones and leaves out a portion. The data hold some 99,000 clones, with around 68% observed a single time. The sample comprised PBMCs. The source of these receptors is a female donor in good health and CMV-seronegative. Each CDR3 is given with its conserved first and last residue. Fields, in order: clone size, D gene, J gene, V gene, CDR3 protein, CDR3 DNA. The D gene is left open where the match is weak. Some rows mark clone size as missing; the rest say once, few, many or name a class of expanded clone.

once	TRBD1	TRBJ1-2	TRBV7-2	CASSLSPTGGYGYTF	TGTGCCAGCAGTCTTAGCCCGACAGGGGGGTATGGCTACACCTTC
once	-	TRBJ1-4	TRBV5-1	CASRQGTNEKLFF	TGCGCCAGCAGACAGGGAACTAATGAAAAACTGTTTTTT
-	-	TRBJ2-4	TRBV30	CAWSDSHKNIQYF	TGTGCCTGGAGTGACAGCCACAAAAACATTCAGTACTTC
-	-	TRBJ1-5	TRBV7-9	CASSSMDSVGNQPQHF	TGTGCCAGCAGCTCCATGGACAGCGTAGGCAATCAGCCCCAGCATTTT
-	-	TRBJ1-1	TRBV28	CASSEIGQGGITEAFF	TGTGCCAGTAGCGAGATAGGGCAGGGAGGTATCACTGAAGCTTTCTTT
-	-	TRBJ2-5	TRBV7-9	CASSKDLETQYF	TGTGCCAGCAGCAAGGACTTGGAGACCCAGTACTTC
-	-	TRBJ2-7	TRBV4-2	CASSQVGNDLPYEQYF	TGTGCCAGCAGCCAAGTCGGGAACGACCTCCCCTACGAGCAGTACTTC
few	-	TRBJ2-3	TRBV6-6	CASRQDSYTQYF	TGTGCCAGCAGGCAGGACAGTTATACGCAGTATTTT
-	-	TRBJ1-2	TRBV19	CASSTSQKLYGYTF	TGTGCCAGTAGTACGTCTCAAAAGCTTTATGGCTACACCTTC
-	-	TRBJ1-5	TRBV30	CAWSTGQPQHF	TGTGCCTGGAGCACGGGACAGCCCCAGCATTTT
-	-	TRBJ1-2	TRBV4-1	CASSQSDSTNYGYTF	TGCGCCAGCAGCCAAAGTGACAGTACCAACTATGGCTACACCTTC
-	TRBD2	TRBJ2-2	TRBV6-1	CASSALTGTTAGELFF	TGTGCCAGCAGTGCCCTCACCGGGACTACGGCCGGGGAGCTGTTTTTT
few	TRBD2	TRBJ2-7	TRBV4-3	CASSQDGAGRGSYEQYF	TGCGCCAGCAGCCAAGATGGAGCAGGGAGGGGCTCCTACGAGCAGTACTTC
-	TRBD2	TRBJ2-3	TRBV7-9	CASSLRTSGWGDTQYF	TGTGCCAGCAGCTTGCGGACTAGCGGGTGGGGGGATACGCAGTATTTT
medium-sized	-	TRBJ2-3	TRBV6-4	CASSLTSTDTQYF	TGTGCCAGCAGTCTGACTAGCACAGATACGCAGTATTTT
-	-	TRBJ2-3	TRBV5-5	CASSSQSRGDTQYF	TGTGCCAGCAGCTCTCAATCCCGGGGGGATACGCAGTATTTT
-	-	TRBJ1-5	TRBV28	CASSSVFNQPQHF	TGTGCCAGCAGTTCTGTATTCAATCAGCCCCAGCATTTT
few	TRBD1	TRBJ1-4	TRBV5-1	CASSDGQGSNEKLFF	TGCGCCAGCAGCGACGGACAGGGTTCTAATGAAAAACTGTTTTTT
few	-	TRBJ1-2	TRBV14	CASSQDQGYGYTF	TGTGCCAGCAGCCAAGATCAGGGCTATGGCTACACCTTC
-	TRBD2	TRBJ2-1	TRBV6-1	CASILAGGSYNEQFF	TGTGCCAGCATCTTAGCGGGGGGCTCCTACAATGAGCAGTTCTTC
-	TRBD1	TRBJ2-3	TRBV4-1	CASSPGQGRTDTQYF	TGCGCCAGCAGCCCGGGACAGGGGCGCACAGATACGCAGTATTTT
few	-	TRBJ1-1	TRBV5-1	CASSLEGKFGRNTEAFF	TGCGCCAGCAGCTTAGAGGGTAAGTTCGGGAGGAACACTGAAGCTTTCTTT
-	-	TRBJ2-1	TRBV28	CASSLTGSRNEQFF	TGTGCCAGCAGTTTAACTGGTTCGAGGAATGAGCAGTTCTTC
-	-	TRBJ2-5	TRBV30	CAWSFPGRETQYF	TGTGCCTGGAGTTTTCCGGGGAGAGAGACCCAGTACTTC
-	TRBD1	TRBJ1-4	TRBV9	CASSEGAGGHEKLFF	TGTGCCAGCAGCGAGGGGGCAGGGGGGCATGAAAAACTGTTTTTT
-	TRBD2	TRBJ2-7	TRBV27	CATALAGGQTYEQYF	TGTGCCACCGCTCTAGCGGGAGGGCAAACCTACGAGCAGTACTTC
few	TRBD1	TRBJ1-2	TRBV6-6	CASSWSVGQNFGYTF	TGTGCCAGCAGTTGGTCGGTGGGACAGAACTTCGGCTACACCTTC
-	-	TRBJ1-1	TRBV7-9	CASSRATGGPEAFF	TGTGCCAGCAGCCGGGCTACGGGGGGCCCTGAAGCTTTCTTT
-	-	TRBJ2-3	TRBV11-2	CASSLEQGLTDTQYF	TGTGCCAGCAGCTTAGAGCAGGGCCTCACAGATACGCAGTATTTT
few	TRBD1	TRBJ1-4	TRBV4-2	CASSQDRYRGPEKLFF	TGTGCCAGCAGCCAAGATAGGTACAGGGGGCCTGAAAAACTGTTTTTT
-	-	TRBJ2-1	TRBV7-3	CASSTRRGEQFF	TGTGCCAGCAGCACTCGTCGAGGTGAGCAGTTCTTC
-	-	TRBJ2-1	TRBV6-1	CASRPSRVNEQFF	TGTGCCAGCCGCCCGTCTCGGGTAAATGAGCAGTTCTTC
once	-	TRBJ2-3	TRBV4-1	CASSHEQGRDTQYF	TGCGCCAGCAGCCATGAACAGGGTAGGGATACGCAGTATTTT
-	-	TRBJ2-1	TRBV18	CASSPSRDNEQFF	TGTGCCAGCTCACCGAGCAGGGACAATGAGCAGTTCTTC
-	TRBD2	TRBJ2-2	TRBV6-1	CASSPTGGSTGELFF	TGTGCCAGCAGTCCGACCGGGGGGAGCACCGGGGAGCTGTTTTTT
medium-sized	TRBD1	TRBJ1-5	TRBV6-4	CATGTGDNQPQHF	TGTGCCACCGGGACAGGGGACAATCAGCCCCAGCATTTT
-	TRBD1	TRBJ2-2	TRBV29-1	CSAIEGAGGELFF	TGCAGCGCAATTGAGGGGGCAGGCGGGGAGCTGTTTTTT
-	-	TRBJ2-3	TRBV29-1	CSVDITDTQYF	TGCAGCGTTGATATAACAGATACGCAGTATTTT
-	-	TRBJ2-4	TRBV6-1	CASTAGLSAKNIQYF	TGTGCCAGCACCGCAGGCCTGAGCGCCAAAAACATTCAGTACTTC
-	-	TRBJ2-7	TRBV11-2	CASSLERGSYEQYF	TGTGCCAGCAGCTTAGAGCGGGGAAGCTACGAGCAGTACTTC
-	TRBD1	TRBJ1-5	TRBV9	CASGTGKGNQPQHF	TGTGCCAGCGGGACAGGGAAGGGCAATCAGCCCCAGCATTTT
-	TRBD1	TRBJ1-2	TRBV7-9	CASSLERTGDGYTF	TGTGCCAGCAGCTTAGAGCGGACAGGGGATGGCTACACCTTC
-	TRBD1	TRBJ1-5	TRBV19	CASRLDRGDQPQHF	TGTGCCAGTAGGCTAGACAGGGGCGATCAGCCCCAGCATTTT
-	-	TRBJ2-5	TRBV5-1	CASSFWQGETQYF	TGCGCCAGCAGCTTTTGGCAGGGAGAGACCCAGTACTTC
-	-	TRBJ1-1	TRBV2	CASSPFTEAFF	TGTGCCAGCAGTCCCTTCACTGAAGCTTTCTTT
-	-	TRBJ2-7	TRBV5-1	CASSLGSTRYEQYF	TGCGCCAGCAGCTTGGGCTCCACGAGGTACGAGCAGTACTTC
-	TRBD2	TRBJ2-7	TRBV14	CASSPRTSAYEQYF	TGTGCCAGCAGCCCCAGGACTAGCGCCTACGAGCAGTACTTC
-	-	TRBJ1-5	TRBV2	CASRSQAKNQPQHF	TGTGCCAGCAGGTCTCAAGCGAAAAATCAGCCCCAGCATTTT